The present T cell receptor (beta chain) was sequenced within a study of neurological immune-mediated disorders. TCRdb ran MiXCR on the 5' RACE reads and lists one entry per CDR3 protein. Counted here are 25,000 to 35,000 distinct CDR3 sequences, about 1.6% occurring once; the ten biggest clones make up about 10%. This clonotype occurred many times. A much larger clone sits a single nucleotide away, making a read error possible. This is likely a read error, given that the CDR3 carries no conserved phenylalanine or tryptophan at its end. CDR3 length: 13 amino acids. V lost 0 bases and J lost 1, with 5 bases in between. CDR1 SGHRS and CDR2 YFSETQ come from the germline V gene.

The source of this sequence is a woman in her twenties or thirties with multiple sclerosis. Specimen: PBMCs. The chain couples TRBV5-1 to TRBJ2-7, with a possible D match to TRBD1 (5 bases). CDR3 DNA: TGCGCCAGCAGCTTGGCAGGGTCCTACGAGCAGTACTGC. This translates into CASSLAGSYEQYC.